This note documents a single TCR beta chain sequence. No antigen is known for it. This record comes from a study of T cell responses to AZD1222 COVID-19 vaccine. Data came from immunoSEQ multiplex PCR; TCRdb stores just in-frame clones and leaves some out. The table lists tens of thousands of clones, 70% to 80% of them singletons, with 20% to 25% in the top ten. The CDR3 contains 17 residues. The germline CDR1 and CDR2 sequences are LGHDT and YNNKEL (reference sequence). Trimming at V came to 0 bases and at J to 5 bases, leaving 6 bases not matched to a gene. Study-wide findings and caveats: Spike regions recognized by vaccine-associated CD4 TCRs spanned the protein, led by 160-218 and 743-854.

The specimen comprised peripheral blood, sampled on day 0 of AZD1222 vaccination. This sequence joins TRBV3-1 (or the pseudogene TRBV3-2) and TRBJ2-1, with TRBD2 matching over 11 bases. The clonotype originates from an adult in good health. CDR3: CASSQDPRLAGNNEQFF. CDR3 DNA: TGTGCCAGCAGCCAAGATCCAAGACTAGCGGGAAACAATGAGCAGTTCTTC.